This TCR beta chain was documented in a study of early T cells in non-severe SARS-CoV-2 infection. TCRdb re-analysed the 5' RACE reads in MiXCR, keeping a single row per CDR3 protein. Here the sample spans roughly 99,000 distinct CDR3 sequences, 9.5% to 15% being singletons. Germline CDR1 is MNHNS and CDR2 is SASEGT. This CDR3 comprises 14 residues. Deletions cut 1 base from V and 0 bases from J, with 4 bases between. The chain joins TRBV6-1 to TRBJ1-5; no definite D call. The input for sequencing was whole blood, taken at baseline. This sequence originates from an adult who was a healthcare worker with PCR-confirmed SARS-CoV-2 infection or an uninfected control (not recorded which). The CDR3 DNA reads TGTGCCAGCAGTGAAGTATATAGCAATCAGCCCCAGCATTTT. Amino acid sequence: CASSEVYSNQPQHF.